This TCR beta chain was profiled in a study of shared clonotypes between healthy human individuals. Findings and limits, study-wide: Lower generation probabilities were found for non-shared clonotypes than for those shared by all four donors. Larger estimated richness was generally seen in naive subsets than in memory subsets.

Healthy and HIV-negative, the adult donors had no recent acute infections or vaccinations. CDR3 size: 13 residues. Trimming shortened V by 4 bases and J by 3 bases, and 10 bases separated the two germline ends. Germline V gene lookup returns CDR1 SGHRS and CDR2 YFSETQ. Points on this clone: Its antigen is unknown.

TCRdb keeps only in-frame clones here, not all; method: immunoSEQ multiplex PCR. The sample holds hundreds of thousands of clones, more than 70% seen once. The V and J genes are TRBV5-1 and TRBJ1-1, with D possibly being TRBD1 (5 bases). The sample taken for sequencing was memory CD4+ T cells sorted from blood. The subset denotes: CD45RA-negative fraction. This clonotype was sampled from a woman under 40 in good health. This chain's CDR3 is CASSPDSYTEAFF. The CDR3 region has the DNA TGCGCCAGCAGCCCAGACAGCTACACTGAAGCTTTCTTT.